A selection of T cell receptor beta chains follows, all from one sample in a study of T cells in Graves' hyperthyroidism and ophthalmopathy. TCRdb reprocessed the multiplex PCR reads with MiXCR, giving one entry per CDR3 protein. The sample shows approximately 510,000 distinct CDR3 sequences, less than 25% of them seen only once. Sequenced material: blood. All receptors come from a man between 18 and 35 years old with Graves' hyperthyroidism. Each CDR3 is given with its conserved first and last residue. A D gene is named only where the DNA matches it firmly. Size values are once, few and many counts, or a class for expanded clones, and some rows have none.

>TRBD1|TRBJ1-2|many|TRBV29-1
CSVDGQGGSYTF
TGCAGCGTTGACGGACAGGGGGGATCCTACACCTTC
>NA|TRBJ1-1|NA|TRBV27
CASSLVRASWTEAFF
TGTGCCAGCAGCCTCGTCCGGGCCTCCTGGACTGAAGCTTTCTTT
>TRBD1|TRBJ1-1|many|TRBV6-1
CASSKPTGFEAFF
TGTGCCAGCAGTAAACCGACAGGGTTTGAAGCTTTCTTT
>TRBD1|TRBJ2-5|many|TRBV11-2
CASSPMTGGSLTQYF
TGTGCCAGCAGCCCCATGACAGGGGGCAGCTTGACCCAGTACTTC
>TRBD1|TRBJ1-2|many|TRBV2
CASRWDRGLYGYTF
TGTGCCAGCCGATGGGACAGGGGCCTTTATGGCTACACCTTC
>TRBD1|TRBJ1-1|many|TRBV28
CASIPGTGSSAFF
TGTGCCAGCATCCCCGGGACAGGCTCGAGTGCTTTCTTT
>NA|TRBJ1-2|many|TRBV11-1
CASSPRTVYGYTF
TGTGCCAGCAGCCCGAGGACGGTCTATGGCTACACCTTC
>TRBD1|TRBJ2-5|NA|TRBV27
CASSRSGQPGETQYF
TGTGCCAGCAGTAGGTCGGGACAGCCCGGGGAGACCCAGTACTTC
>TRBD2|TRBJ2-5|NA|TRBV7-9
CASSFPSLAGEETQYF
TGTGCCAGCAGCTTTCCCTCTCTAGCGGGAGAGGAGACCCAGTACTTC
>NA|TRBJ1-5|many|TRBV2
CASSGGRTSNQPQHF
TGTGCCAGCAGTGGTGGACGGACGAGCAATCAGCCCCAGCATTTT
>NA|TRBJ2-7|many|TRBV12-3/TRBV12-4
CASSFLESYEQYF
TGTGCCAGCAGTTTTCTGGAGTCCTACGAGCAGTACTTC
>NA|TRBJ1-1|NA|TRBV12-3/TRBV12-4
CASSAGLLTSEAFF
TGTGCCAGCAGTGCAGGGCTCCTGACCTCTGAAGCTTTCTTT
>NA|TRBJ1-1|many|TRBV20-1
CSAPTGGVNTEAFF
TGCAGTGCGCCGACGGGGGGAGTGAACACTGAAGCTTTCTTT
>NA|TRBJ2-2|many|TRBV28
CASKRTNTGELFF
TGTGCCAGCAAAAGGACGAACACCGGGGAGCTGTTTTTT
>TRBD2|TRBJ2-5|NA|TRBV6-1
CASSLTSGGNQETQYF
TGTGCCAGCAGTCTGACTAGCGGGGGGAACCAAGAGACCCAGTACTTC
>NA|TRBJ2-2|NA|TRBV6-1
CATTFGPNTGELFF
TGTGCCACCACATTCGGGCCGAACACCGGGGAGCTGTTTTTT
>NA|TRBJ2-5|many|TRBV28
CASSPWGDARYQETQYF
TGTGCCAGCAGTCCCTGGGGGGACGCTCGGTACCAAGAGACCCAGTACTTC
>TRBD1|TRBJ2-2|many|TRBV12-3/TRBV12-4
CASSSSGTGTGELFF
TGTGCCAGCAGTTCATCCGGGACAGGGACCGGGGAGCTGTTTTTT
>NA|TRBJ2-6|many|TRBV19
CASSSRQGSGANVLTF
TGTGCCAGTAGTAGTCGGCAGGGTTCCGGGGCCAACGTCCTGACTTTC
>NA|TRBJ2-2|few|TRBV9
CASSPGGPRTGELFF
TGTGCCAGCAGCCCGGGGGGCCCGAGGACCGGGGAGCTGTTTTTT
>NA|TRBJ1-1|many|TRBV30
CASEGLGEAFF
TGTGCCTCTGAGGGGCTTGGTGAAGCTTTCTTT
>NA|TRBJ1-1|few|TRBV4-1
CASSPSHGRFTEAFF
TGCGCCAGCAGCCCCTCTCACGGGCGGTTTACTGAAGCTTTCTTT
>NA|TRBJ2-2|many|TRBV6-1
CASSKIGGTNTGELFF
TGTGCCAGCAGTAAGATAGGAGGAACGAACACCGGGGAGCTGTTTTTT
>NA|TRBJ2-5|many|TRBV28
CASSLSNSGEETQYF
TGTGCCAGCAGTTTGTCGAATAGTGGGGAAGAGACCCAGTACTTC
>NA|TRBJ2-2|few|TRBV18
CASSPFATTGELFF
TGTGCCAGCTCACCTTTCGCGACCACCGGGGAGCTGTTTTTT
>TRBD1|TRBJ1-5|few|TRBV28
CASRGGTGTQPQHF
TGTGCCAGCAGGGGAGGGACAGGTACTCAGCCCCAGCATTTT
>NA|TRBJ1-1|once|TRBV6-5
CASSYNRGLSEAFF
TGTGCCAGCAGTTACAATAGGGGTCTCAGTGAAGCTTTCTTT
>NA|TRBJ1-5|many|TRBV30
CAWSVRPNQPQHF
TGTGCCTGGAGTGTAAGACCAAATCAGCCCCAGCATTTT
>TRBD1|TRBJ1-5|NA|TRBV5-1
CASSKDGQGDQPQHF
TGCGCCAGCAGCAAAGACGGACAGGGGGATCAGCCCCAGCATTTT
>TRBD1|TRBJ2-5|many|TRBV5-1
CASSLAAGGETQYF
TGCGCCAGCAGCTTGGCGGCAGGGGGAGAGACCCAGTACTTC
>NA|TRBJ1-1|NA|TRBV12-3/TRBV12-4
CASSLFSTEAFF
TGTGCCAGCAGTTTATTCTCCACTGAAGCTTTCTTT
>NA|TRBJ1-1|many|TRBV4-1
CASSQEGGARGEAFF
TGCGCCAGCAGCCAAGAGGGAGGAGCTCGGGGTGAAGCTTTCTTT
>NA|TRBJ2-7|NA|TRBV9
CASSPSGTYGYEQYF
TGTGCCAGCAGCCCCTCCGGGACTTACGGCTACGAGCAGTACTTC
>TRBD1|TRBJ1-5|many|TRBV6-2/TRBV6-3
CASSHRDRDQPQHF
TGTGCCAGCAGCCACCGGGACAGGGATCAGCCCCAGCATTTT
>NA|TRBJ2-5|many|TRBV28
CASSLAGQRFWETQYF
TGTGCCAGCAGTTTGGCCGGACAGCGATTTTGGGAGACCCAGTACTTC
>NA|TRBJ1-5|many|TRBV19
CASSIDGQTYQPQHF
TGTGCCAGTAGTATAGATGGGCAGACTTATCAGCCCCAGCATTTT
>TRBD1|TRBJ1-5|NA|TRBV6-2/TRBV6-3
CASSYSGTGKRRADQPQHF
TGTGCCAGCAGTTACTCTGGGACAGGGAAACGCCGGGCGGATCAGCCCCAGCATTTT
>NA|TRBJ1-2|many|TRBV28
CASSFSAGVSSPFGYTF
TGTGCCAGCAGTTTCAGCGCAGGGGTATCTTCCCCCTTTGGCTACACCTTC
>NA|TRBJ1-1|many|TRBV4-2
CASSPQKNTEAFF
TGTGCCAGCAGCCCGCAAAAGAACACTGAAGCTTTCTTT
>NA|TRBJ1-2|many|TRBV7-9
CASSLSFGGGYTF
TGTGCCAGCAGCTTATCGTTCGGGGGTGGCTACACCTTC
>NA|TRBJ1-2|many|TRBV6-5
CASFSVGGYTF
TGTGCCAGCTTCAGTGTTGGAGGCTACACCTTC
>TRBD2|TRBJ2-5|NA|TRBV12-3/TRBV12-4
CASSLAGETKYF
TGTGCCAGCAGTTTGGCGGGAGAGACCAAGTACTTC
>NA|TRBJ1-5|many|TRBV27
CASSPYGLDGISNQPQHF
TGTGCCAGCAGTCCCTACGGCCTGGACGGAATTAGCAATCAGCCCCAGCATTTT
>NA|TRBJ2-6|NA|TRBV5-8
CASSLDTSGANVLTF
TGTGCCAGCAGCTTGGACACCTCTGGGGCCAACGTCCTGACTTTC
>TRBD2|TRBJ2-7|NA|TRBV6-2/TRBV6-3
CASSYRLAGAAEEYF
TGTGCCAGCAGTTACCGACTAGCGGGGGCCGCGGAGGAGTACTTC
>NA|TRBJ1-5|NA|TRBV6-1
CASSGTGTRDQPQHF
TGTGCCAGCAGCGGCACCGGGACGCGAGATCAGCCCCAGCATTTT
>NA|TRBJ1-1|NA|TRBV12-3/TRBV12-4
CASGFEGNTESFF
TGTGCCAGCGGTTTTGAAGGGAACACTGAATCTTTCTTT
>NA|TRBJ1-6|few|TRBV5-1
CASSLALRGLSPLHF
TGCGCCAGCAGCTTGGCCCTCAGGGGACTTTCACCCCTCCACTTT